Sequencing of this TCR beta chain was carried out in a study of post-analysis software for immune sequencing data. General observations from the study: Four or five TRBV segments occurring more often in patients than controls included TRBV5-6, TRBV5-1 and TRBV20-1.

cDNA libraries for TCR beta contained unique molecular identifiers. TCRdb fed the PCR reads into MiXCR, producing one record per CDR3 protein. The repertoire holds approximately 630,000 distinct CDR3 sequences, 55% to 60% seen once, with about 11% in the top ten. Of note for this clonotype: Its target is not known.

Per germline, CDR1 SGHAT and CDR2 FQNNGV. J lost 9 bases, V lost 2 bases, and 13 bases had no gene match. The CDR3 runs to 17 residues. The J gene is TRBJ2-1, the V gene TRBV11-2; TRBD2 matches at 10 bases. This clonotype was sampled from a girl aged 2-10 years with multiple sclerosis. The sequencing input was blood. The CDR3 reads CASSLNLAGAFRAEQFF. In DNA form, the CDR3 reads TGTGCCAGCAGCTTAAATCTAGCGGGGGCCTTTCGTGCTGAGCAGTTCTTC.